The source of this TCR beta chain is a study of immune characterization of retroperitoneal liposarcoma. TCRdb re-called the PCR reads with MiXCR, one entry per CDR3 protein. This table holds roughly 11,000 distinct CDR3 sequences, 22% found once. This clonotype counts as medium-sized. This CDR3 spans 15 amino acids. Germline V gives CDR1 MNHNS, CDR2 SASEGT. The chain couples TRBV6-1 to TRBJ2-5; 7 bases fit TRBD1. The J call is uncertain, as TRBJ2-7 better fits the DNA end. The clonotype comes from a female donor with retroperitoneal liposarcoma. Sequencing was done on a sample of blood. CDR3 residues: CASSEDWTGTYEQYF. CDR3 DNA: TGTGCCAGCAGTGAAGATTGGACAGGAACCTACGAGCAGTACTTC.